This T cell receptor (beta chain) comes out of a study of blood T cell repertoires in COVID-19. The table came from immunoSEQ multiplex PCR; TCRdb's copy has only in-frame clones and leaves some out. Of some 200,000 clones in the sample, 86% were seen once. Germline V gives CDR1 SGHRS, CDR2 YFSETQ. This CDR3 is 14 amino acids long. The V gene lost 1 base and the J gene lost 1 base, with 6 bases spanning the gap. The source material was peripheral blood. This receptor was obtained from a man older than 75 with acute or convalescent COVID-19. The V call is TRBV5-1, the J call TRBJ2-1; D is possibly TRBD2 (5 bases). CDR3 protein: CASSLSGSYNEQFF. DNA for the CDR3: TGCGCCAGCAGCTTGAGCGGTTCCTACAATGAGCAGTTCTTC.